The clone carrying this TCR beta chain came up a few times. Its antigen is currently unknown. Template switching added a universal primer site; cDNA carried unique molecular identifiers. Each CDR3 protein gets one entry after TCRdb re-called the 5' RACE reads with MiXCR. Of more than 400,000 distinct CDR3 sequences in the sample, roughly 15% were seen once. The sample originates from a study of identical twins. General study points: Where beta out-of-frame sequences were concerned, excess twin sharing was weaker.

Germline loops: CDR1 SGHKS, CDR2 YYEKEE (reference sequence). The CDR3 extends over 16 amino acids. Unmatched junction bases numbered 7, after V lost 2 bases and J lost 3 bases. This sample also belongs to another study, concerning yellow fever vaccine responses in identical twins.

The V call is TRBV5-5, the J call TRBJ2-2; TRBD2 aligns across 7 bases. This receptor was obtained from a young woman in good health. Sequencing input: CD4+ T cells sorted from blood. The CDR3 is CASSFQASGYTGELFF. CDR3 nucleotide sequence: TGTGCCAGCAGCTTTCAGGCTAGCGGATACACCGGGGAGCTGTTTTTT.